This T cell receptor beta chain comes out of a study of T cells after yellow fever vaccination. Study results and caveats: Post-booster repertoires contained most primary-vaccination clones again (around 96% CD4, 85% to 90% CD8). Though it reached lower strength, the secondary response hit its peak faster, day 5 versus 15. A limited proportion of clonotypes was detected within both the CD4 and CD8 compartments.

Trimming shortened V by 5 bases and J by 7 bases, and 12 bases separated the two germline ends. This CDR3 comprises 13 residues. The germline CDR1 and CDR2 sequences are SGHTA and FQGNSA. This clonotype was seen more than once but under ten times. Its target is not known. Universal primer sites and UMIs were introduced during 5'RACE template-switching synthesis of TCR cDNA. TCRdb called the 5' RACE reads again in MiXCR, with one record for every CDR3 protein. The table has a few hundred thousand distinct CDR3 sequences, around a tenth seen once. The chain couples TRBV7-2 to TRBJ2-1, with D possibly being TRBD1 (6 bases). The source was PBMCs, collected on the day of the first yellow fever vaccination. The receptor was isolated from a young man who received the YFV17D yellow fever vaccine. The CDR3 here is CASSPQGQNEQFF. CDR3 DNA sequence: TGTGCCAGCAGCCCACAGGGTCAGAATGAGCAGTTCTTC.